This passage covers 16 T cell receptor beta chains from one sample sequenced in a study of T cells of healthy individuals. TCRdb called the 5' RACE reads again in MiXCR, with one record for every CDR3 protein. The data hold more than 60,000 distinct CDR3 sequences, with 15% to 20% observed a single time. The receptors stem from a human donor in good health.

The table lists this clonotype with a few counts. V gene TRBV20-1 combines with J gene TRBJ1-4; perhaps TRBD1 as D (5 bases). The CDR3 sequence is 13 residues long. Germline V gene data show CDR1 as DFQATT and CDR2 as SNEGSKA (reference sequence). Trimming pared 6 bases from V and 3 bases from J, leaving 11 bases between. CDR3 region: CSARRGPNEKLFF. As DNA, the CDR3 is TGCAGTGCCCGCCGGGGCCCTAATGAAAAACTGTTTTTT.

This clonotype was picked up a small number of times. The chain's CDR3 is CAITTIAGEGEQYF. DNA of the CDR3: TGTGCCATCACGACGATAGCGGGGGAGGGGGAGCAGTACTTC. The chain has TRBV10-3 and TRBJ2-7; 9 nucleotides match TRBD2. V shed 7 bases, J shed 7 bases, and the junction held 11 bases outside the gene matches. Germline V gene data show CDR1 as ENHRY and CDR2 as SYGVKD. The CDR3 has 14 residues.

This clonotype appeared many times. The CDR3 sequence is CAWSAWGSPYGYTF. In DNA form, the CDR3 reads TGTGCCTGGAGTGCTTGGGGCAGTCCGTATGGCTACACCTTC. The chain joins TRBV30 to TRBJ1-2, with D tentatively TRBD1 (5 bases). This CDR3 is 14 amino acids long. Germline CDR1 is GTSNPN and CDR2 is SVGIG (reference sequence). The V end lost 1 base, the J end lost 5 bases, and 14 bases lay between the germline ends.

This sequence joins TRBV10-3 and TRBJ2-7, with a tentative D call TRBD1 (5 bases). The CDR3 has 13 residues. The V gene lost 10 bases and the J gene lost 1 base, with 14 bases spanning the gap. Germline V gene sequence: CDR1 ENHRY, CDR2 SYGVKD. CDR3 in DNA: TGTGCCAGCCGACGAGACAGTTCCTACGAGCAGTACTTC. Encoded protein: CASRRDSSYEQYF.

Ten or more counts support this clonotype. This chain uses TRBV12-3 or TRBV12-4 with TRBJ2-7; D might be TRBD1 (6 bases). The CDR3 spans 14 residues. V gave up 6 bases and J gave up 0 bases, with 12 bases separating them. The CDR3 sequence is CASRRTEPSYEQYF. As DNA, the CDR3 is TGTGCCAGCAGAAGGACAGAACCCTCCTACGAGCAGTACTTC.

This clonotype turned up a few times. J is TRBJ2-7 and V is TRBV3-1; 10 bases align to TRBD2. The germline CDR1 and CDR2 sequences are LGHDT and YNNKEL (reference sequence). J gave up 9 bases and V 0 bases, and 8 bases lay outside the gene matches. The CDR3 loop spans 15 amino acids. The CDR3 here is CASSQEIAGGLRQYF. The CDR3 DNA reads TGTGCCAGCAGCCAAGAAATAGCGGGGGGTCTTCGGCAGTACTTC.

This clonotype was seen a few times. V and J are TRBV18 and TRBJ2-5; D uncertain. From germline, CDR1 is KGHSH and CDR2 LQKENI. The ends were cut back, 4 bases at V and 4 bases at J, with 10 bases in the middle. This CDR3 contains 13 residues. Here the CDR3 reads CASSLEVGETQYF. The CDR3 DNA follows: TGTGCCAGCTCACTAGAAGTAGGAGAGACCCAGTACTTC.

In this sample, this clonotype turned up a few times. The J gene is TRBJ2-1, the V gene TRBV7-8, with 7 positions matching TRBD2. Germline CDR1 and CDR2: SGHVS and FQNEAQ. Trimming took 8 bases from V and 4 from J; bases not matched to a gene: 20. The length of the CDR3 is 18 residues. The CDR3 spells CASSSPPTASGYYNEQFF. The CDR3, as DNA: TGTGCCAGCTCCAGCCCCCCCACGGCTAGCGGATATTACAATGAGCAGTTCTTC.

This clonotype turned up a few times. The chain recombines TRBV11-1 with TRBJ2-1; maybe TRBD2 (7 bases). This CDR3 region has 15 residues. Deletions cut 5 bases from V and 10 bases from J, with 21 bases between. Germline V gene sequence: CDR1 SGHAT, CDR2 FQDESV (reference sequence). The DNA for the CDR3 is TGTGCCAGCAGCGTCTCTAGCGGCAAGGGGGTCGAGCAGTTCTTC. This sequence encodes CASSVSSGKGVEQFF.

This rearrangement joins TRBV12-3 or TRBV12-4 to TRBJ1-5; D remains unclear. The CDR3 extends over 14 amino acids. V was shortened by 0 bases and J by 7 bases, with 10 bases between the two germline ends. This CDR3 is CASSLAGVGQPQHF. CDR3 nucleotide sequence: TGTGCCAGCAGTTTAGCCGGGGTTGGCCAGCCCCAGCATTTT.

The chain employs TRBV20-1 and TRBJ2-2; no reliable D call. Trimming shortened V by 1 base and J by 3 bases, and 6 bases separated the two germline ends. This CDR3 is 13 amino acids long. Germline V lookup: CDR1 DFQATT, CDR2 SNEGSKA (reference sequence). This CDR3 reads CSARVRYTGELFF. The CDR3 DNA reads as TGCAGTGCTAGAGTCCGGTACACCGGGGAGCTGTTTTTT.

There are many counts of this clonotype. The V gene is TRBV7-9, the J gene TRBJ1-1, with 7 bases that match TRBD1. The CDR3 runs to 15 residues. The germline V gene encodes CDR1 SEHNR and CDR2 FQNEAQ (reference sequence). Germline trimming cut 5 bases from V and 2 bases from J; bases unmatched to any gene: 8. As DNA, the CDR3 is TGTGCCAGCAGCACCCGGACAGGCACAAACACTGAAGCTTTCTTT. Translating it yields CASSTRTGTNTEAFF.

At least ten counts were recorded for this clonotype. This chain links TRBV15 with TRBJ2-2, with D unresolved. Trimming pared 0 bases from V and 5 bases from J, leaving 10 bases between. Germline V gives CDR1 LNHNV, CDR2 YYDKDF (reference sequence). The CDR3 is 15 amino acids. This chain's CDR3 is CATSRDHSGTGELFF. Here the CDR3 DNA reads TGTGCCACCAGCAGAGATCATAGTGGAACCGGGGAGCTGTTTTTT. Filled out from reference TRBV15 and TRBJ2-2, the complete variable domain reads DAMVIQNPRYQVTQFGKPVTLSCSQTLNHNVMYWYQQKSSQAPKLLFHYYDKDFNNEADTPDNFQSRRPNTSFCFLDIRSPGLGDTAMYLCATSRDHSGTGELFFGEGSRLTVL.

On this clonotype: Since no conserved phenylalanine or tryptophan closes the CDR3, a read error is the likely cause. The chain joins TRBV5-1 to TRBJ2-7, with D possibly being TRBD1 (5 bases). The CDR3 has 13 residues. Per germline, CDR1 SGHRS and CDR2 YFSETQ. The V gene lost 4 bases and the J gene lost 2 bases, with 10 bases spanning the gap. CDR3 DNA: TGCGCCAGCAGCCCTGACAGCGCCTACGAGCAGTACCTC. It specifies CASSPDSAYEQYL.

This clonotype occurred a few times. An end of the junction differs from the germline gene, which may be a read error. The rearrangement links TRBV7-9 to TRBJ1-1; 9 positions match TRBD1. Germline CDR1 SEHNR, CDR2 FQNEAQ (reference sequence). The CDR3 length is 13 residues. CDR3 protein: CAGSVGTGLLAFF. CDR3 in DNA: TGTGCCGGCAGTGTAGGGACAGGGTTATTAGCCTTCTTT.

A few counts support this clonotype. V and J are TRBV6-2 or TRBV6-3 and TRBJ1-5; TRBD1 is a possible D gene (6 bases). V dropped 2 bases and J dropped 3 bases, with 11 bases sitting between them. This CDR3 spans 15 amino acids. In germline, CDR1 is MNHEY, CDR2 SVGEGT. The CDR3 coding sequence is TGTGCCAGCAGTTACCCGGGACACCTCAATCAGCCCCAGCATTTT. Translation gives CASSYPGHLNQPQHF.